This T cell receptor beta chain derives from a study of control samples from healthy donors and cancer patients. From germline, CDR1 is MGHRA and CDR2 YSYEKL. The CDR3 consists of 16 residues. The V gene end was trimmed by 0 bases and the J gene end by 8 bases; junction bases not matched to a gene: 12. Using immunoSEQ multiplex PCR, the repertoire was profiled, and TCRdb retains in-frame clones only, with some absent. Of 60,000 to 75,000 clones in the sample, roughly 89% are singletons; the top ten hold 5% to 6.5%. V usage is TRBV4-1 and J usage is TRBJ1-2, with 7 bases aligning to TRBD1. The sample taken for sequencing was PBMCs. The TCR was taken from a man in his 60s with colorectal cancer. CDR3 sequence reads: CASSQDTRTGVSGYTF. In DNA, the CDR3 is TGCGCCAGCAGCCAAGACACTAGGACAGGCGTTTCCGGCTACACCTTC.